The 24 T cell receptor beta chains reported below all come from one sample, sequenced in a study of shared clonotypes between healthy human individuals. TCRdb's copy holds only in-frame clones and misses some; the assay was immunoSEQ multiplex PCR. The repertoire holds 450,000 or so clones, 75% to 80% seen once, with 12% in the top ten. Sequenced: PBMCs. These receptor sequences come from a woman between 40 and 50 years old in good health. Some clones in this sample may be carry-over from other donors' samples.

The chain combines TRBV30 with TRBJ2-1; 7 bases match TRBD2. The junction had 7 bases not matched to a gene; V was cut back by 3 bases and J by 2 bases. Germline CDR1 reads GTSNPN; CDR2 reads SVGIG (reference sequence). The CDR3 sequence is 15 residues long. The CDR3 coding sequence is TGTGCCTGGAGCCCCAAGCGGGATGCCTACAATGAGCAGTTCTTC. Its protein is CAWSPKRDAYNEQFF.

This clone was found once. The chain carries TRBV28 and TRBJ1-5; 8 nucleotides match TRBD1. The V gene's germline CDR1 is MDHEN and CDR2 SYDVKM. After removal of 0 bases from V and 4 bases from J, the junction contained 5 bases not matched to a gene. The CDR3 has 16 residues. DNA for the CDR3: TGTGCCAGCAGTTTATGGCAGGGGGCGCGTAATCAGCCCCAGCATTTT. This gives the protein CASSLWQGARNQPQHF.

The gene calls are TRBV5-4 and TRBJ2-7; TRBD1 matches 7 bases. Per the germline V gene, CDR1 is SGHNT and CDR2 is YYREEE (reference sequence). With V trimmed by 3 bases and J by 4 bases, 7 bases remained unmatched. The CDR3 length is 14 residues. The CDR3 spells CASSSPGTAYEQYF. The DNA of the CDR3 is TGTGCCAGCAGCTCTCCTGGGACAGCATACGAGCAGTACTTC. The variable domain in full, with the rest retrieved from reference TRBV5-4 and TRBJ2-7, is ETGVTQSPTHLIKTRGQQVTLRCSSQSGHNTVSWYQQALGQGPQFIFQYYREEENGRGNFPPRFSGLQFPNYSSELNVNALELDDSALYLCASSSPGTAYEQYFGPGTRLTVT.

The chain is built from TRBV29-1 and TRBJ1-2; D is possibly TRBD1 (6 bases). V was clipped by 4 bases and J by 4 bases, with 13 bases between them. Germline CDR1 reads SQVTM; CDR2 reads ANQGSEA. The CDR3 is made up of 13 amino acids. CDR3 sequence reads: CSVVYGGGYGYTF. The CDR3 DNA reads as TGCAGCGTTGTCTATGGAGGGGGCTATGGCTACACCTTC.

In regard to this clone: A far larger clone is just one base off, so this is likely a read error. V gene TRBV28 combines with J gene TRBJ2-1; no firm D call. CDR1 MDHEN and CDR2 SYDVKM come from the germline V gene. CDR3 length: 14 residues. The CDR3 spells CASRSRSSYNELFF. The DNA of the CDR3 is TGTGCCAGCAGGTCGAGGAGCTCCTACAATGAGCTGTTCTTC.

The V and J genes are TRBV11-2 and TRBJ2-6; D is ambiguous. Germline-derived CDR1 and CDR2 are SGHAT and FQNNGV. The V and J ends lost 3 bases and 2 bases respectively, with 8 bases between them. This CDR3 is 15 amino acids long. The CDR3 DNA is TGTGCCAGCAGCTTTCAAAGGCCTGGGGCCAACGTCCTGACTTTC. Encoded protein: CASSFQRPGANVLTF.

J is TRBJ2-5 and V is TRBV9; D perhaps matches TRBD2 (5 bases). The V gene lost 0 bases and the J gene lost 5 bases, with 11 bases spanning the gap. CDR3 size: 14 residues. CDR1 and CDR2 (germline): SGDLS, YYNGEE. The chain's CDR3 is CASSVDGGLETQYF. The CDR3 region has the DNA TGTGCCAGCAGCGTAGATGGAGGTTTGGAGACCCAGTACTTC.

The chain combines TRBV4-2 with TRBJ1-1, with D tentatively TRBD1 (5 bases). The length of the CDR3 is 18 residues. Germline lookup yields CDR1 LGHNA and CDR2 YNFKEQ. V was cut by 1 base and J by 5 bases, with 23 bases left in between. CDR3 bases: TGTGCCAGCAGCCAAGGAGTAGGTCAAGGTACTGGGGGGACTGAAGCTTTCTTT. Its protein product is CASSQGVGQGTGGTEAFF.

V is TRBV18 and J is TRBJ2-7; D is tentatively TRBD1 or TRBD2 (6 bases each). CDR1 and CDR2 (germline): KGHSH, LQKENI. The CDR3 runs to 14 residues. Trimming cost V 3 bases and J 6 bases, with 15 bases left between them. CDR3 residues: CASSPAGHPAEQYF. In DNA, the CDR3 is TGTGCCAGCTCACCCGCGGGACATCCCGCCGAGCAGTACTTC.

The V and J genes are TRBV7-2 and TRBJ2-3; no clear D gene. V dropped 4 bases and J dropped 2 bases, with 13 bases sitting between them. CDR3 length: 15 amino acids. The germline V gene has CDR1 SGHTA and CDR2 FQGNSA. In DNA form, the CDR3 reads TGTGCCAGCAGCTACCCGGTAGGAGCCACAGATACGCAGTATTTT. It specifies CASSYPVGATDTQYF.

V is TRBV5-1 and J is TRBJ2-5, with 7 bases identical to TRBD1. With the DNA end fitting TRBJ2-7 better, the J assignment may be wrong. Germline-derived CDR1 and CDR2 are SGHRS and YFSETQ. This CDR3 comprises 14 residues. CDR3 DNA sequence: TGCGCCAGCAGCTTAGAAGGGGGCGACGACGAGCAGTACTTC. Its translation: CASSLEGGDDEQYF.

This rearrangement joins TRBV6-1 to TRBJ2-7; TRBD1 matches at 9 bases. With 6 bases clipped from V and 3 bases from J, the junction kept 3 bases outside the gene matches. Germline-derived CDR1 and CDR2 are MNHNS and SASEGT. The CDR3 is 13 amino acids. CDR3 DNA: TGTGCCAGCAGCATGGACAGGGGCTACGAGCAGTACTTC. Translation: CASSMDRGYEQYF.

The rearrangement links TRBV30 to TRBJ2-5, with D hard to call. The germline V gene has CDR1 GTSNPN and CDR2 SVGIG (reference sequence). The V end was cut by 3 bases, the J end by 2 bases, with 10 bases between. CDR3 size: 13 residues. The chain's CDR3 is CAWRRSSQETQYF. In nucleotides, the CDR3 is TGTGCCTGGAGAAGGAGTAGTCAAGAGACCCAGTACTTC.

As for this clone: This clone may be a read error of a much larger clone one base away. Other DNA sequences within the sample encode an identical CDR3. This rearrangement joins TRBV28 to TRBJ1-2; 7 positions match TRBD1. Germline V CDR1 and CDR2: MDHEN, SYDVKM. This CDR3 region has 14 residues. With 9 bases clipped from V and 7 bases from J, the junction kept 14 bases outside the gene matches. CDR3 sequence (DNA): TGTGCCAGTAGTGCGACAGGGAAGGCTGGTGGCTACACCTTC. Its translation: CASSATGKAGGYTF.

This clone was seen more than once but under ten times. Other DNA sequences in the sample encode the same CDR3. The chain employs TRBV7-9 and TRBJ1-2, with D hard to call. This CDR3 has 13 amino acids. Germline values: CDR1 SEHNR, CDR2 FQNEAQ (reference sequence). V lost 1 base and J 2 bases, leaving 5 bases between the germline ends. The CDR3 DNA reads as TGTGCCAGCAGCTTAGGGCAGAACTATGGCTACACCTTC. This codes for CASSLGQNYGYTF.

The CDR3 coding sequence is TGTGCCAGCGGGTGGGGTCGAGGGACGCCGGAGACCCAGTACTTC. This translates into CASGWGRGTPETQYF. The chain is built from TRBV2 and TRBJ2-5, with D possibly called TRBD1 or TRBD2 (5 bases each). This CDR3 is built from 15 residues. V lost 8 bases and J lost 5, with 21 bases in between. The germline V gene has CDR1 SNHLY and CDR2 FYNNEI.

The chain uses TRBV4-3 and TRBJ2-7; 10 bases are shared with TRBD1. From germline, CDR1 is LGHNA and CDR2 YSLEER. The CDR3 runs to 14 residues. The V gene end was trimmed by 3 bases and the J gene end by 5 bases; junction bases not matched to a gene: 4. CDR3 coding DNA: TGCGCCAGCAGCCAGGACAGGGGGATGAACGAGCAGTACTTC. Its protein product is CASSQDRGMNEQYF.

V and J are TRBV30 and TRBJ2-1; 8 bases align to TRBD2. CDR3 length: 14 residues. Germline values: CDR1 GTSNPN, CDR2 SVGIG (reference sequence). J gave up 6 bases and V 2 bases, and 6 bases lay outside the gene matches. The CDR3 nucleotides are TGTGCCTGGAGTAGGGGACTAGAGGTCAATGAGCAGTTCTTC. It specifies CAWSRGLEVNEQFF. Full variable domain (missing parts from reference TRBV30 and TRBJ2-1): SQTIHQWPATLVQPVGSPLSLECTVEGTSNPNLYWYRQAAGRGLQLLFYSVGIGQISSEVPQNLSASRPQDRQFILSSKKLLLSDSGFYLCAWSRGLEVNEQFFGPGTRLTVL.

The V call is TRBV11-2, the J call TRBJ1-2; unclear D gene. The length of the CDR3 is 11 residues. Trimming left V 1 base short and J 7 bases short, with 4 bases between. Germline-derived CDR1 and CDR2 are SGHAT and FQNNGV. CDR3 coding DNA: TGTGCCAGCAGCTTAGGTGTTGGCTACACCTTC. Translated: CASSLGVGYTF. Filled out from reference TRBV11-2 and TRBJ1-2, the complete variable domain reads EAGVAQSPRYKIIEKRQSVAFWCNPISGHATLYWYQQILGQGPKLLIQFQNNGVVDDSQLPKDRFSAERLKGVDSTLKIQPAKLEDSAVYLCASSLGVGYTFGSGTRLTVV.

With respect to this clone: One end of the junction fails to match germline, which may point to a read error. This rearrangement joins TRBV2 to TRBJ2-1, with D tentatively TRBD1 or TRBD2 (5 bases each). CDR3 length: 14 amino acids. Germline CDR1 reads SNHLY; CDR2 reads FYNNEI. Written as DNA, the CDR3 is TGTGCCGGCAGTGTTGAGAGGGCGGACAATGTGCAGTTCTTC. This sequence encodes CAGSVERADNVQFF.

CDR3 region: CASSLWTGAYEQYF. CDR3 nucleotides: TGTGCCAGCAGCCTTTGGACAGGGGCCTACGAGCAGTACTTC. The V gene is TRBV7-8, the J gene TRBJ2-7, with 9 nucleotides matching TRBD1. CDR1 is SGHVS and CDR2 is FQNEAQ in the germline V gene. The CDR3 loop spans 14 amino acids. Trimming took 5 bases from V and 2 from J; bases not matched to a gene: 4.

In regard to this clone: This sequence is one base from a far larger clone and is likely a read error. This chain links TRBV29-1 with TRBJ1-1, with TRBD1 matching over 8 bases. Germline CDR1 and CDR2: SQVTM and ANQGSEA. This CDR3 is built from 16 residues. The CDR3 sequence: CSVAPFSRQGNTEALF. The CDR3 bases are TGCAGCGTTGCCCCTTTTTCACGACAGGGGAACACTGAAGCTCTCTTT.

The V and J genes are TRBV5-6 and TRBJ1-1, with D possibly being TRBD1 (5 bases). V was trimmed by 4 bases and J by 2 bases, leaving 18 bases between them. The CDR3 has 16 amino acids. CDR1 and CDR2 (germline): SGHDT, YYEEEE. The CDR3 DNA reads TGTGCCAGCAGCCAAGACAGTAGGTGGTATAACACTGAAGCTTTCTTT. It encodes CASSQDSRWYNTEAFF.

On this clone: A read error is the likely source, as a far larger clone sits one nucleotide away. The chain recombines TRBV5-6 with TRBJ1-2, with TRBD1 identical over 9 bases. In germline, CDR1 is SGHDT, CDR2 YYEEEE. CDR3 length: 16 amino acids. The CDR3 bases are TGTGCCAGCAGCTGGGATGGACAGGGGACAAACTATGGCTACGCCTTC. Amino acids: CASSWDGQGTNYGYAF. The whole variable domain, remainder taken from reference TRBV5-6 and TRBJ1-2, is DAGVTQSPTHLIKTRGQQVTLRCSPKSGHDTVSWYQQALGQGPQFIFQYYEEEERQRGNFPDRFSGHQFPNYSSELNVNALLLGDSALYLCASSWDGQGTNYGYAFGSGTRLTVV.